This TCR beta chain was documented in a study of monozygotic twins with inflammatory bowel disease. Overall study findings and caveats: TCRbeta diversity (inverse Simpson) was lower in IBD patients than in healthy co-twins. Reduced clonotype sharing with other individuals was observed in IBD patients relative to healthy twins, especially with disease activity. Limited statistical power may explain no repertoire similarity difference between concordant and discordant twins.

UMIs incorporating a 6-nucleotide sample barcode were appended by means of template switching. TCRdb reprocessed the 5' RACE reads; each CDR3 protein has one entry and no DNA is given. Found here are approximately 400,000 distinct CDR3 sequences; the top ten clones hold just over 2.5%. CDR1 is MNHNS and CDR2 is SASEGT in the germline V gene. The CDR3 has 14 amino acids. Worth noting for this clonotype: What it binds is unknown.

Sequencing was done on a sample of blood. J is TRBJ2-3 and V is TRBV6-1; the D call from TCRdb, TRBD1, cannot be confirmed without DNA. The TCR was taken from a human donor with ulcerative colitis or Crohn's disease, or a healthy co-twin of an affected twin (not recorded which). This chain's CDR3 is CASSHRDETDTQYF.